These T cell receptor beta chains were read from a single sample in a study of regulatory T cells in long-lasting Graves disease. TCRdb ran MiXCR on the multiplex PCR reads and lists one entry per CDR3 protein. This table holds over 350,000 distinct CDR3 sequences, about 15% found once. This same sample was also part of a study on T cells in Graves' hyperthyroidism and ophthalmopathy.

Specimen: peripheral blood mononuclear cells (PBMCs), collected at new diagnosis, from a patient treated with antithyroid drugs. These receptors were collected from a woman aged 45-65 years with Graves disease. CDR3s include the opening cysteine and the closing phenylalanine or tryptophan. Each record gives: CDR3 protein, CDR3 DNA, V gene, clone size, D gene, J gene. The D gene is left open where the match is weak. Not all rows give a size; the values are once, few, many and, for expanded clones, a class.

CDR3aa: CASSEFWGIYEQYF
CDR3nt: TGTGCCAGCAGTGAATTCTGGGGGATCTACGAGCAGTACTTC
v_gene: TRBV6-1
abundance: many
d_gene: -
j_gene: TRBJ2-7

CDR3aa: CAIRTGGSYGEQFF
CDR3nt: TGTGCCATCAGAACAGGGGGCTCTTATGGTGAGCAGTTCTTC
v_gene: TRBV10-3
abundance: many
d_gene: TRBD1
j_gene: TRBJ2-1

CDR3aa: CASSFLSGTSGRVEQYF
CDR3nt: TGTGCCAGCAGCTTTCTATCCGGGACTAGCGGGAGGGTCGAGCAGTACTTC
v_gene: TRBV11-2
abundance: many
d_gene: TRBD2
j_gene: TRBJ2-7

CDR3aa: CASSLSAVRDTQYF
CDR3nt: TGCGCCAGCAGCTTGTCGGCAGTTAGAGATACGCAGTATTTT
v_gene: TRBV5-1
abundance: many
d_gene: -
j_gene: TRBJ2-3

CDR3aa: CASSMAGQGAGKLFF
CDR3nt: TGTGCCAGTAGTATGGCGGGACAGGGGGCAGGAAAACTGTTTTTT
v_gene: TRBV19
abundance: few
d_gene: TRBD1
j_gene: TRBJ1-4

CDR3aa: CAISAGGGETQYF
CDR3nt: TGTGCCATCAGTGCTGGAGGGGGAGAGACCCAGTACTTC
v_gene: TRBV10-3
abundance: many
d_gene: -
j_gene: TRBJ2-5

CDR3aa: CASSLAYRGLQETQYF
CDR3nt: TGTGCCAGCAGCTTAGCTTACAGGGGGCTACAAGAGACCCAGTACTTC
v_gene: TRBV11-2
abundance: many
d_gene: TRBD1
j_gene: TRBJ2-5

CDR3aa: CASSLRAVYNEQFF
CDR3nt: TGTGCCAGCAGCTTGAGGGCGGTTTACAATGAGCAGTTCTTC
v_gene: TRBV7-9
abundance: few
d_gene: -
j_gene: TRBJ2-1

CDR3aa: CASRVSNQLSNEKLFF
CDR3nt: TGTGCCAGCAGGGTATCTAATCAACTCTCTAATGAAAAACTGTTTTTT
v_gene: TRBV11-2
abundance: few
d_gene: -
j_gene: TRBJ1-4

CDR3aa: CASSGSINNEQFF
CDR3nt: TGTGCCAGTAGCGGGAGTATCAACAATGAGCAGTTCTTC
v_gene: TRBV19
abundance: -
d_gene: -
j_gene: TRBJ2-1

CDR3aa: CASSLGEGDLNTEAFF
CDR3nt: TGTGCCAGCTCGCTTGGGGAAGGGGACTTGAACACTGAAGCTTTCTTT
v_gene: TRBV18
abundance: few
d_gene: -
j_gene: TRBJ1-1

CDR3aa: CASSNGLGHQETQYF
CDR3nt: TGCGCCAGCAGCAACGGACTAGGACACCAAGAGACCCAGTACTTC
v_gene: TRBV5-1
abundance: few
d_gene: TRBD2
j_gene: TRBJ2-5

CDR3aa: CASSGTGTSSYNEQFF
CDR3nt: TGCGCCAGCAGCGGAACCGGGACTAGCTCCTACAATGAGCAGTTCTTC
v_gene: TRBV5-1
abundance: many
d_gene: TRBD2
j_gene: TRBJ2-1

CDR3aa: CATSRGVQGIYGYTF
CDR3nt: TGTGCCACCAGCAGAGGCGTCCAAGGGATCTATGGCTACACCTTC
v_gene: TRBV15
abundance: few
d_gene: -
j_gene: TRBJ1-2

CDR3aa: CASSQAPGQGLEQYF
CDR3nt: TGTGCCAGCAGCCAAGCCCCGGGACAGGGGCTCGAGCAGTACTTC
v_gene: TRBV3-1
abundance: -
d_gene: TRBD1
j_gene: TRBJ2-7

CDR3aa: CASSPIGTTDTQYF
CDR3nt: TGTGCCAGCTCACCGATAGGTACCACAGATACGCAGTATTTT
v_gene: TRBV18
abundance: few
d_gene: -
j_gene: TRBJ2-3

CDR3aa: CASSQQAQNTEAFF
CDR3nt: TGCGCCAGCAGCCAGCAGGCACAAAACACTGAAGCTTTCTTT
v_gene: TRBV5-1
abundance: many
d_gene: -
j_gene: TRBJ1-1

CDR3aa: CASSSTGGDSYNEQFF
CDR3nt: TGTGCCAGCAGTTCGACAGGGGGCGACTCCTACAATGAGCAGTTCTTC
v_gene: TRBV28
abundance: many
d_gene: TRBD1
j_gene: TRBJ2-1

CDR3aa: CASSGSYGEQYF
CDR3nt: TGTGCCAGCAGTGGGTCCTACGGGGAGCAGTACTTC
v_gene: TRBV2
abundance: many
d_gene: -
j_gene: TRBJ2-7

CDR3aa: CASSFFTRENTGELFF
CDR3nt: TGTGCCAGCAGTTTCTTTACTAGAGAGAACACCGGGGAGCTGTTTTTT
v_gene: TRBV27
abundance: many
d_gene: -
j_gene: TRBJ2-2

CDR3aa: CASGRFSGNTIYF
CDR3nt: TGTGCCAGCGGCCGGTTCTCTGGAAACACCATATATTTT
v_gene: TRBV6-1
abundance: -
d_gene: -
j_gene: TRBJ1-3

CDR3aa: CASSEDRGRTDTQYF
CDR3nt: TGCGCCAGCAGTGAGGACAGGGGACGAACAGATACGCAGTATTTT
v_gene: TRBV10-1
abundance: -
d_gene: TRBD1
j_gene: TRBJ2-3

CDR3aa: CASSLERTSDEQFF
CDR3nt: TGTGCCAGCAGTTTAGAGAGGACTAGCGATGAGCAGTTCTTC
v_gene: TRBV12-3/TRBV12-4
abundance: -
d_gene: TRBD2
j_gene: TRBJ2-1

CDR3aa: CASSLYISGRSSDTQYF
CDR3nt: TGTGCCAGCAGTTTATACATTAGCGGGAGAAGTTCAGATACGCAGTATTTT
v_gene: TRBV28
abundance: -
d_gene: TRBD2
j_gene: TRBJ2-3

CDR3aa: CASSPRDGWEFAEAFF
CDR3nt: TGTGCCAGCTCACCTCGGGACGGTTGGGAGTTTGCTGAAGCTTTCTTT
v_gene: TRBV18
abundance: -
d_gene: -
j_gene: TRBJ1-1

CDR3aa: CASSFGGASNQPQHF
CDR3nt: TGTGCCAGCAGTTTCGGGGGAGCAAGCAATCAGCCCCAGCATTTT
v_gene: TRBV28
abundance: many
d_gene: -
j_gene: TRBJ1-5

CDR3aa: CASSHIHRAVRPQHF
CDR3nt: TGCGCCAGCAGCCACATCCACAGGGCCGTAAGGCCCCAGCATTTT
v_gene: TRBV4-1
abundance: many
d_gene: -
j_gene: TRBJ1-5

CDR3aa: CASNSGQAQETQYF
CDR3nt: TGTGCCAGTAATTCTGGGCAGGCACAAGAGACCCAGTACTTC
v_gene: TRBV19
abundance: few
d_gene: -
j_gene: TRBJ2-5

CDR3aa: CASRTGGGGNQPQHF
CDR3nt: TGCGCCAGCAGAACCGGTGGGGGCGGTAATCAGCCCCAGCATTTT
v_gene: TRBV10-1
abundance: -
d_gene: -
j_gene: TRBJ1-5

CDR3aa: CASSLWGAREADTQYF
CDR3nt: TGTGCCAGCAGCTTATGGGGCGCCCGGGAGGCAGATACGCAGTATTTT
v_gene: TRBV11-2
abundance: many
d_gene: TRBD2
j_gene: TRBJ2-3

CDR3aa: CASSHLDRGHGYTF
CDR3nt: TGTGCCAGCTCCCACCTCGACAGGGGTCATGGCTACACCTTC
v_gene: TRBV28
abundance: many
d_gene: TRBD1
j_gene: TRBJ1-2

CDR3aa: CASTRDRDNYEQYF
CDR3nt: TGTGCCAGCACTAGGGACAGGGATAACTACGAGCAGTACTTC
v_gene: TRBV2
abundance: many
d_gene: TRBD1
j_gene: TRBJ2-7

CDR3aa: CASSVALTSGMDTQYF
CDR3nt: TGTGCCAGCAGCGTAGCTCTAACTAGCGGGATGGATACGCAGTATTTT
v_gene: TRBV9
abundance: -
d_gene: TRBD2
j_gene: TRBJ2-3

CDR3aa: CASSPGLAGGLDTQYF
CDR3nt: TGCGCCAGCAGCCCGGGACTAGCGGGAGGATTAGATACGCAGTATTTT
v_gene: TRBV5-1
abundance: many
d_gene: TRBD2
j_gene: TRBJ2-3

CDR3aa: CASSLGTSGRETQYF
CDR3nt: TGTGCCAGCAGCCTCGGGACTAGCGGGAGAGAGACCCAGTACTTC
v_gene: TRBV7-9
abundance: many
d_gene: TRBD2
j_gene: TRBJ2-5

CDR3aa: CASTLGGRNQETQYF
CDR3nt: TGTGCCAGCACCCTTGGGGGGAGGAACCAAGAGACCCAGTACTTC
v_gene: TRBV5-4
abundance: many
d_gene: -
j_gene: TRBJ2-5

CDR3aa: CASSLWASGSGIETQYF
CDR3nt: TGTGCCAGCAGTTTGTGGGCTAGCGGGAGTGGTATAGAGACCCAGTACTTC
v_gene: TRBV27
abundance: -
d_gene: TRBD2
j_gene: TRBJ2-5

CDR3aa: CSASESSYEQYF
CDR3nt: TGCAGTGCTAGTGAGAGCTCCTACGAGCAGTACTTC
v_gene: TRBV20-1
abundance: many
d_gene: -
j_gene: TRBJ2-7

CDR3aa: CASSLTSLGAFSNEQFF
CDR3nt: TGTGCCAGCAGCCTAACTTCACTAGGGGCGTTTAGCAATGAGCAGTTCTTC
v_gene: TRBV7-2
abundance: -
d_gene: -
j_gene: TRBJ2-1

CDR3aa: CASSVRGTDYGYTF
CDR3nt: TGTGCCAGCAGCGTTCGGGGAACAGACTATGGCTACACCTTC
v_gene: TRBV9
abundance: many
d_gene: -
j_gene: TRBJ1-2

CDR3aa: CASSSAAGIQETQYF
CDR3nt: TGTGCCAGCAGTTCAGCAGCCGGAATCCAAGAGACCCAGTACTTC
v_gene: TRBV27
abundance: few
d_gene: -
j_gene: TRBJ2-5

CDR3aa: CASSLGLLSSYEQYF
CDR3nt: TGTGCCAGCAGTTTGGGACTTCTAAGCTCCTACGAGCAGTACTTC
v_gene: TRBV28
abundance: many
d_gene: -
j_gene: TRBJ2-7

CDR3aa: CASSLVRDLAKNIQYF
CDR3nt: TGTGCCAGCAGCCTAGTCAGGGACCTAGCCAAAAACATTCAGTACTTC
v_gene: TRBV7-9
abundance: -
d_gene: -
j_gene: TRBJ2-4

CDR3aa: CASSTPGHSTGELFF
CDR3nt: TGTGCCAGTAGTACCCCAGGGCATAGCACCGGGGAGCTGTTTTTT
v_gene: TRBV19
abundance: few
d_gene: -
j_gene: TRBJ2-2

CDR3aa: CASSYGLAGPLSTDTQYF
CDR3nt: TGTGCCAGCAGTTACGGGCTAGCGGGTCCACTTAGCACAGATACGCAGTATTTT
v_gene: TRBV6-2/TRBV6-3
abundance: many
d_gene: TRBD2
j_gene: TRBJ2-3

CDR3aa: CASSQPGGGANTEAFF
CDR3nt: TGCGCCAGCAGCCAACCGGGGGGTGGCGCGAACACTGAAGCTTTCTTT
v_gene: TRBV5-1
abundance: few
d_gene: -
j_gene: TRBJ1-1

CDR3aa: CSVVQTSYEQYF
CDR3nt: TGCAGCGTTGTACAGACCTCCTACGAGCAGTACTTC
v_gene: TRBV29-1
abundance: -
d_gene: -
j_gene: TRBJ2-7

CDR3aa: CASSPSVQGTVGGYTF
CDR3nt: TGCGCCAGCAGCCCATCGGTACAGGGAACCGTTGGAGGCTACACCTTC
v_gene: TRBV5-1
abundance: many
d_gene: -
j_gene: TRBJ1-2

CDR3aa: CASSLATGGSYGYTF
CDR3nt: TGCGCCAGCAGCTTGGCGACAGGGGGCTCCTATGGCTACACCTTC
v_gene: TRBV5-1
abundance: -
d_gene: TRBD1
j_gene: TRBJ1-2

CDR3aa: CASSPWSGNQPQHF
CDR3nt: TGTGCCAGCTCACCATGGTCGGGCAATCAGCCCCAGCATTTT
v_gene: TRBV18
abundance: -
d_gene: -
j_gene: TRBJ1-5

CDR3aa: CASSLLSGANVLTF
CDR3nt: TGTGCCAGCAGCTTGCTCTCTGGGGCCAACGTCCTGACTTTC
v_gene: TRBV5-4
abundance: many
d_gene: -
j_gene: TRBJ2-6

CDR3aa: CAISESIEGDTQYF
CDR3nt: TGTGCCATCAGTGAGTCGATTGAGGGAGATACGCAGTATTTT
v_gene: TRBV10-3
abundance: few
d_gene: -
j_gene: TRBJ2-3